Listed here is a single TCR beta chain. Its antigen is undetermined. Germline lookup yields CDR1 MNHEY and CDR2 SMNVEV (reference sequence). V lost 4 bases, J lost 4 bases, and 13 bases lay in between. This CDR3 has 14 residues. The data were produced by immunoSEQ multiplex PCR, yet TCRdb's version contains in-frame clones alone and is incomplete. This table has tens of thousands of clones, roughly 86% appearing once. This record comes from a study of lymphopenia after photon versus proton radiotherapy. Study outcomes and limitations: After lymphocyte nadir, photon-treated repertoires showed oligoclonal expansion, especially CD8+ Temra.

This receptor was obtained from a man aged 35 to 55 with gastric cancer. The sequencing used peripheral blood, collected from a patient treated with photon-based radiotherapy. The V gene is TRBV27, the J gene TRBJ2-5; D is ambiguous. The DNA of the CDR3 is TGTGCCAGCAGTTCGCCCCCATTTTCAGAGACCCAGTACTTC. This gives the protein CASSSPPFSETQYF.